The T cell receptor (beta chain) described here comes from a study of CD8 T cells in ankylosing spondylitis. This clonotype was observed a few times. Germline trimming cut 5 bases from V and 8 bases from J; bases unmatched to any gene: 11. Germline CDR1 SGHRS, CDR2 YFSETQ. There are 15 residues in the CDR3. MiXCR, run by TCRdb on the 5' RACE reads, gives a single entry per CDR3 protein. This table has hundreds of thousands of distinct CDR3 sequences, 20% appearing once. The genes are TRBV5-1 and TRBJ2-1, with 9 positions matching TRBD1. Input material: blood, either unsorted or a sorted T cell fraction (not recorded which). This TCR was recovered from a male donor with ankylosing spondylitis or in good health (not recorded which). As DNA, the CDR3 is TGCGCCAGCAGTTGGTTGGGACAGGGAATACATGAGCAGTTCTTC. Translation: CASSWLGQGIHEQFF.